The rows below give T cell receptor beta chains drawn from one sample of a study of OX40 agonist ivuxolimab in advanced cancers. Assay: immunoSEQ multiplex PCR; the TCRdb copy retains only in-frame clones and omits some. The data hold 70,000 to 100,000 clones, with around 80% observed a single time. Specimen: CD4+ or CD8+ T cells sorted from blood, collected in a trial of the OX40 agonist ivuxolimab. The source is an adult with an advanced solid tumor such as melanoma, head and neck, liver or kidney cancer. Both conserved end residues are part of each CDR3. The D gene is left open where the match is weak. Size is omitted from some rows. Given values are once, few, many or a class for expanded clones.

v_call: TRBV5-6; j_call: TRBJ1-1; d_call: TRBD1; cdr3_length: 15; clone_size: few; cdr3_aa: CASSANRGVNTEAFF; cdr3_nt: TGTGCCAGCAGCGCTAACAGGGGCGTGAACACTGAAGCTTTCTTT
v_call: TRBV27; j_call: TRBJ1-5; d_call: .; cdr3_length: 13; clone_size: few; cdr3_aa: CASKGRANQPQHF; cdr3_nt: TGTGCCAGCAAAGGCAGAGCGAATCAGCCCCAGCATTTT
v_call: TRBV4-3; j_call: TRBJ1-6; d_call: .; cdr3_length: 13; clone_size: .; cdr3_aa: CASSPDGNSPLHF; cdr3_nt: TGCGCCAGCAGCCCGGACGGTAATTCACCCCTCCACTTT
v_call: TRBV6-6; j_call: TRBJ2-7; d_call: .; cdr3_length: 13; clone_size: .; cdr3_aa: CASSPPPFYEQYF; cdr3_nt: TGTGCCAGCAGTCCCCCTCCTTTCTACGAGCAGTACTTC
v_call: TRBV7-8; j_call: TRBJ1-5; d_call: .; cdr3_length: 14; clone_size: .; cdr3_aa: CASSLDVAGQPQHF; cdr3_nt: TGTGCCAGCAGCTTAGACGTGGCGGGTCAGCCCCAGCATTTT
v_call: TRBV6-5; j_call: TRBJ1-4; d_call: .; cdr3_length: 15; clone_size: once; cdr3_aa: CASSYSRGTNEKLFF; cdr3_nt: TGTGCCAGCAGTTACAGTAGGGGGACTAATGAAAAACTGTTTTTT
v_call: TRBV13; j_call: TRBJ1-1; d_call: TRBD1; cdr3_length: 15; clone_size: .; cdr3_aa: CASSLRTGMNTEAFF; cdr3_nt: TGTGCCAGCAGCTTAAGGACAGGGATGAACACTGAAGCTTTCTTT
v_call: TRBV12-5; j_call: TRBJ1-2; d_call: TRBD1; cdr3_length: 15; clone_size: .; cdr3_aa: CASGSRTGGGGGYTF; cdr3_nt: TGTGCTAGTGGTTCAAGGACAGGGGGCGGTGGAGGCTACACCTTC
v_call: TRBV28; j_call: TRBJ2-5; d_call: .; cdr3_length: 13; clone_size: .; cdr3_aa: CASSFERRETQYF; cdr3_nt: TGTGCCAGCAGTTTTGAACGTCGAGAGACCCAGTACTTC
v_call: TRBV7-9; j_call: TRBJ2-5; d_call: .; cdr3_length: 14; clone_size: .; cdr3_aa: CASSFFGAEETQYF; cdr3_nt: TGTGCCAGCAGCTTTTTCGGGGCTGAAGAGACCCAGTACTTC
v_call: TRBV19; j_call: TRBJ2-7; d_call: TRBD1; cdr3_length: 15; clone_size: .; cdr3_aa: CATRGPGQGVYEQYF; cdr3_nt: TGTGCCACTCGGGGGCCGGGACAGGGTGTTTACGAGCAGTACTTC
v_call: TRBV7-3; j_call: TRBJ1-1; d_call: .; cdr3_length: 15; clone_size: .; cdr3_aa: CASSLGPGRNTEAFF; cdr3_nt: TGTGCCAGCAGCTTAGGTCCGGGTCGAAACACTGAAGCTTTCTTT
v_call: TRBV7-3; j_call: TRBJ1-3; d_call: .; cdr3_length: 15; clone_size: .; cdr3_aa: CASSPSGFPGNTIYF; cdr3_nt: TGTGCCAGCAGCCCTAGTGGATTTCCTGGAAACACCATATATTTT
v_call: TRBV15; j_call: TRBJ2-7; d_call: TRBD1; cdr3_length: 15; clone_size: .; cdr3_aa: CATSTGQGGSYEQYF; cdr3_nt: TGTGCCACCAGCACCGGACAGGGAGGCTCCTACGAGCAGTACTTC
v_call: TRBV4-1; j_call: TRBJ2-7; d_call: .; cdr3_length: 15; clone_size: once; cdr3_aa: CASSQEGGRSYEQYF; cdr3_nt: TGCGCCAGCAGCCAAGAGGGGGGACGCTCCTACGAGCAGTACTTC
v_call: TRBV10-3; j_call: TRBJ2-3; d_call: .; cdr3_length: 11; clone_size: .; cdr3_aa: CAISRLGSQYF; cdr3_nt: TGTGCCATCAGTCGGCTAGGATCGCAGTATTTT
v_call: TRBV28; j_call: TRBJ1-3; d_call: .; cdr3_length: 13; clone_size: .; cdr3_aa: CASSFSGGNTIYF; cdr3_nt: TGTGCCAGCAGTTTTTCAGGGGGAAACACCATATATTTT
v_call: TRBV7-2; j_call: TRBJ1-2; d_call: TRBD1; cdr3_length: 15; clone_size: .; cdr3_aa: CASSSLRDRLYGYTF; cdr3_nt: TGTGCCAGCAGCTCTCTCCGGGACAGGCTATATGGCTACACCTTC
v_call: TRBV10-2; j_call: TRBJ2-1; d_call: TRBD2; cdr3_length: 15; clone_size: .; cdr3_aa: CASRLAGSSYNEQFF; cdr3_nt: TGCGCCAGCAGGCTAGCGGGGAGCTCCTACAATGAGCAGTTCTTC
v_call: TRBV6-1; j_call: TRBJ1-1; d_call: .; cdr3_length: 13; clone_size: .; cdr3_aa: CASSEASPLNAFF; cdr3_nt: TGTGCCAGCAGTGAAGCCTCTCCACTGAACGCTTTCTTT
v_call: TRBV7-3; j_call: TRBJ2-3; d_call: .; cdr3_length: 16; clone_size: .; cdr3_aa: CASSLAGPGSTDTQYF; cdr3_nt: TGTGCCAGCAGCTTAGCCGGACCGGGGAGCACAGATACGCAGTATTTT
v_call: TRBV29-1; j_call: TRBJ2-3; d_call: TRBD1; cdr3_length: 12; clone_size: .; cdr3_aa: CSVLQGTDTQYF; cdr3_nt: TGCAGCGTCTTACAGGGGACAGATACGCAGTATTTT
v_call: TRBV6-1; j_call: TRBJ1-1; d_call: .; cdr3_length: 14; clone_size: .; cdr3_aa: CASREGGLGTEAFF; cdr3_nt: TGTGCCAGCAGGGAGGGCGGGTTAGGCACTGAAGCTTTCTTT
v_call: TRBV6-5; j_call: TRBJ1-2; d_call: .; cdr3_length: 14; clone_size: .; cdr3_aa: CASSSGGAGYGYTF; cdr3_nt: TGTGCCAGCAGTAGCGGGGGCGCCGGCTATGGCTACACCTTC
v_call: TRBV11-2; j_call: TRBJ2-1; d_call: TRBD1; cdr3_length: 15; clone_size: .; cdr3_aa: CASSPTGMTYNEQFF; cdr3_nt: TGTGCCAGCAGCCCGACAGGGATGACCTACAATGAGCAGTTCTTC
v_call: TRBV7-9; j_call: TRBJ2-2; d_call: .; cdr3_length: 15; clone_size: .; cdr3_aa: CASSLQDPNTGELFF; cdr3_nt: TGTGCCAGCAGCTTACAGGACCCGAACACCGGGGAGCTGTTTTTT
v_call: TRBV7-2; j_call: TRBJ1-3; d_call: .; cdr3_length: 15; clone_size: .; cdr3_aa: CASSRQTGTGNTIYF; cdr3_nt: TGTGCCAGCAGCCGCCAGACGGGGACTGGAAACACCATATATTTT
v_call: TRBV19; j_call: TRBJ2-1; d_call: .; cdr3_length: 14; clone_size: .; cdr3_aa: CASSIFLEGNEQFF; cdr3_nt: TGTGCCAGTAGTATATTCCTGGAGGGCAATGAGCAGTTCTTC
v_call: TRBV18; j_call: TRBJ1-5; d_call: .; cdr3_length: 14; clone_size: .; cdr3_aa: CASSRQEAEQPQHF; cdr3_nt: TGTGCCAGCTCACGACAGGAGGCGGAGCAGCCCCAGCATTTT
v_call: TRBV28; j_call: TRBJ2-3; d_call: .; cdr3_length: 13; clone_size: .; cdr3_aa: CASSLFGADTQYF; cdr3_nt: TGTGCCAGCAGTTTATTTGGAGCCGATACGCAGTATTTT
v_call: TRBV6-6; j_call: TRBJ2-4; d_call: TRBD2; cdr3_length: 14; clone_size: .; cdr3_aa: CASSPRGLKNIQYF; cdr3_nt: TGTGCCAGCAGTCCGCGGGGACTAAAAAACATTCAGTACTTC
v_call: TRBV9; j_call: TRBJ2-7; d_call: .; cdr3_length: 16; clone_size: .; cdr3_aa: CASSVGAGASSYEQYF; cdr3_nt: TGTGCCAGCAGCGTAGGGGCGGGGGCGAGCTCCTACGAGCAGTACTTC
v_call: TRBV21-1; j_call: TRBJ1-2; d_call: .; cdr3_length: 16; clone_size: once; cdr3_aa: CASSKDSGGWGYGYTF; cdr3_nt: TGTGCCAGCAGCAAGGACTCAGGGGGCTGGGGCTATGGCTACACCTTC
v_call: TRBV25-1; j_call: TRBJ2-7; d_call: .; cdr3_length: 17; clone_size: .; cdr3_aa: CASSDGFAGRDRYEQYF; cdr3_nt: TGTGCCAGCAGTGATGGGTTCGCGGGCAGGGATAGATACGAGCAGTACTTC
v_call: TRBV30; j_call: TRBJ2-5; d_call: .; cdr3_length: 12; clone_size: once; cdr3_aa: CAWSVTGETQYF; cdr3_nt: TGTGCCTGGAGTGTTACTGGGGAGACCCAGTACTTC
v_call: TRBV2; j_call: TRBJ1-6; d_call: TRBD1; cdr3_length: 14; clone_size: .; cdr3_aa: CASNRGSYNSPLHF; cdr3_nt: TGTGCCAGCAACAGGGGGTCCTATAATTCACCCCTCCACTTT
v_call: TRBV5-4; j_call: TRBJ1-2; d_call: TRBD1; cdr3_length: 15; clone_size: .; cdr3_aa: CASSADRGRNYGYTF; cdr3_nt: TGTGCCAGCAGCGCTGACAGGGGGCGGAACTATGGCTACACCTTC
v_call: TRBV4-3; j_call: TRBJ1-2; d_call: TRBD1; cdr3_length: 14; clone_size: .; cdr3_aa: CASSQETGIYGYTF; cdr3_nt: TGCGCCAGCAGCCAAGAGACAGGGATCTATGGCTACACCTTC
v_call: TRBV10-3; j_call: TRBJ2-1; d_call: .; cdr3_length: 15; clone_size: few; cdr3_aa: CAISVMPSSYNEQFF; cdr3_nt: TGTGCCATCAGTGTCATGCCCAGCTCCTACAATGAGCAGTTCTTC
v_call: TRBV19; j_call: TRBJ2-3; d_call: TRBD1; cdr3_length: 16; clone_size: .; cdr3_aa: CASSIVRQGAPDTQYF; cdr3_nt: TGTGCCAGTAGTATAGTCCGGCAGGGGGCCCCAGATACGCAGTATTTT
v_call: TRBV5-4; j_call: TRBJ2-2; d_call: .; cdr3_length: 16; clone_size: .; cdr3_aa: CASSLAPRGMGGELFF; cdr3_nt: TGTGCCAGCAGCTTGGCTCCCAGGGGAATGGGCGGGGAGCTGTTTTTT
v_call: TRBV4-1; j_call: TRBJ1-2; d_call: .; cdr3_length: 18; clone_size: few; cdr3_aa: CASSQPPGGQITNYGYTF; cdr3_nt: TGCGCCAGCAGCCAACCTCCGGGAGGACAGATAACTAACTATGGCTACACCTTC
v_call: TRBV5-4; j_call: TRBJ1-2; d_call: .; cdr3_length: 13; clone_size: .; cdr3_aa: CASSFSQTYGYTF; cdr3_nt: TGTGCCAGCAGCTTTTCTCAAACCTATGGCTACACCTTC
v_call: TRBV10-2; j_call: TRBJ1-2; d_call: .; cdr3_length: 15; clone_size: .; cdr3_aa: CASRNSGGGYYGYTF; cdr3_nt: TGCGCCAGCAGGAACTCGGGAGGTGGCTATTATGGCTACACCTTC
v_call: TRBV4-2; j_call: TRBJ2-6; d_call: TRBD2; cdr3_length: 19; clone_size: .; cdr3_aa: CASSQRRTSGESGANVLTF; cdr3_nt: TGTGCCAGCAGCCAACGTAGGACTAGCGGGGAATCTGGGGCCAACGTCCTGACTTTC
v_call: TRBV5-6; j_call: TRBJ2-1; d_call: TRBD2; cdr3_length: 17; clone_size: .; cdr3_aa: CASSSSGGSSSYNEQFF; cdr3_nt: TGTGCCAGCAGCTCGTCGGGGGGGTCGAGCTCCTACAATGAGCAGTTCTTC
v_call: TRBV9; j_call: TRBJ1-3; d_call: TRBD1; cdr3_length: 15; clone_size: .; cdr3_aa: CASSPRQGSGNTIYF; cdr3_nt: TGTGCCAGCAGCCCTCGACAGGGAAGTGGAAACACCATATATTTT
v_call: TRBV7-8; j_call: TRBJ2-7; d_call: TRBD1; cdr3_length: 13; clone_size: .; cdr3_aa: CASSPRGKYEQYF; cdr3_nt: TGTGCCAGCAGCCCCAGGGGGAAGTACGAGCAGTACTTC
v_call: TRBV6-5; j_call: TRBJ2-2; d_call: TRBD2; cdr3_length: 16; clone_size: .; cdr3_aa: CASSYGLAGGARELFF; cdr3_nt: TGTGCCAGCAGTTACGGACTAGCGGGGGGGGCGCGGGAGCTGTTTTTT
v_call: TRBV7-2; j_call: TRBJ2-7; d_call: TRBD1; cdr3_length: 13; clone_size: .; cdr3_aa: CASSQDRGYEQYF; cdr3_nt: TGTGCCAGCAGTCAGGACAGGGGCTACGAGCAGTACTTC
v_call: TRBV29-1; j_call: TRBJ1-2; d_call: .; cdr3_length: 12; clone_size: .; cdr3_aa: CSVEVGGVGYTF; cdr3_nt: TGCAGCGTTGAAGTAGGGGGGGTCGGCTACACCTTC
v_call: TRBV7-9; j_call: TRBJ2-3; d_call: .; cdr3_length: 15; clone_size: .; cdr3_aa: CASSLEGSLGGMQYF; cdr3_nt: TGTGCCAGCAGCTTAGAGGGTTCACTTGGCGGCATGCAGTATTTT
v_call: TRBV5-4; j_call: TRBJ2-7; d_call: .; cdr3_length: 15; clone_size: .; cdr3_aa: CASSGGTVPTYEQYF; cdr3_nt: TGTGCCAGCAGCGGCGGGACAGTTCCTACCTACGAGCAGTACTTC
v_call: TRBV30; j_call: TRBJ2-4; d_call: .; cdr3_length: 12; clone_size: .; cdr3_aa: CAWSSGPNIQYF; cdr3_nt: TGTGCCTGGTCGTCGGGACCAAACATTCAGTACTTC
v_call: TRBV19; j_call: TRBJ1-1; d_call: TRBD1; cdr3_length: 14; clone_size: .; cdr3_aa: CASLGTGLNTEAFF; cdr3_nt: TGTGCCAGTTTAGGGACAGGGTTGAACACTGAAGCTTTCTTT
v_call: TRBV6-5; j_call: TRBJ1-3; d_call: .; cdr3_length: 15; clone_size: .; cdr3_aa: CAARSGLFSGNTIYF; cdr3_nt: TGTGCCGCCAGATCGGGCCTTTTCTCTGGAAACACCATATATTTT
v_call: TRBV5-1; j_call: TRBJ1-2; d_call: .; cdr3_length: 15; clone_size: .; cdr3_aa: CASSLGTVANYGYTF; cdr3_nt: TGCGCCAGCAGCTTGGGGACGGTAGCTAACTATGGCTACACCTTC
v_call: TRBV19; j_call: TRBJ1-1; d_call: .; cdr3_length: 12; clone_size: many; cdr3_aa: CASSIQGLSAFF; cdr3_nt: TGTGCCAGTAGTATCCAGGGGCTTTCAGCTTTCTTT